This is a list of T cell receptor beta chains from one sample in a study of blood T cell repertoires in COVID-19. The repertoire was sequenced with immunoSEQ multiplex PCR; TCRdb's copy has only in-frame clones and lacks some. This sample carries about 85,000 clones, about 86% of them seen once, and the ten largest clones take approximately 5.1%. Material: peripheral blood. These receptors came from a woman aged 80 or over with acute or convalescent COVID-19. Each CDR3 is given with its conserved first and last residue. D genes are given only for firm matches.

J,V,D,CDR3,DNA
TRBJ2-7,TRBV5-1,NA,CASSSRPGEGEQYF,TGCGCCAGCAGCTCCCGGCCGGGAGAAGGGGAGCAGTACTTC
TRBJ1-2,TRBV27,TRBD1,CASSQTGDGYTF,TGTGCCAGCAGTCAGACAGGGGACGGCTACACCTTC
TRBJ2-7,TRBV15,TRBD1,CATSSRDSKTYF,TGTGCCACCAGCAGCAGGGACAGCAAAACGTACTTC
TRBJ1-5,TRBV3-1/TRBV3-2,TRBD1,CASSQGQGAWSNQPQHF,TGTGCCAGCAGCCAGGGACAGGGGGCTTGGAGCAATCAGCCCCAGCATTTT
TRBJ1-2,TRBV5-4,NA,CASIRTHGYTF,TGTGCCAGCATCAGGACACATGGCTACACCTTC
TRBJ2-3,TRBV3-1/TRBV3-2,NA,CASAQAYTDTQYF,TGTGCCAGCGCACAGGCTTACACAGATACGCAGTATTTT
TRBJ2-5,TRBV6-1,TRBD2,CASSETWGGQETQYF,TGTGCCAGCAGTGAAACCTGGGGGGGGCAAGAGACCCAGTACTTC
TRBJ2-5,TRBV19,NA,CASRGGARGQETQYF,TGTGCCAGTAGGGGGGGGGCACGAGGGCAAGAGACCCAGTACTTC
TRBJ2-5,TRBV6-4,TRBD1,CASSDSPDRDMETQYF,TGTGCCAGCAGTGACTCCCCGGACAGGGATATGGAGACCCAGTACTTC
TRBJ1-1,TRBV5-1,TRBD1,CASSLEPDRGQAFF,TGCGCCAGCAGCTTAGAGCCCGACAGGGGACAAGCTTTCTTT
TRBJ1-2,TRBV5-1,NA,CASSGGGPNYGYTF,TGCGCCAGCAGCGGCGGGGGTCCAAACTATGGCTACACCTTC